The sequence of this T cell receptor beta chain was determined in a study of T-cell memory formation after mild COVID-19. TCRdb re-called the 5' RACE reads with MiXCR, one entry per CDR3 protein. Of almost 550,000 distinct CDR3 sequences in the sample, about a fifth were seen once. This clonotype was counted between two and nine times. Germline CDR1 is MNHEY and CDR2 is SMNVEV (reference sequence). V was clipped by 8 bases and J by 9 bases, with 27 bases between them. The CDR3 is 16 residues long. The sample comprised PBMCs or a T cell subset sorted from them (not recorded which). This chain uses TRBV27 with TRBJ2-3; D may be TRBD2 (6 bases). The TCR sequence derives from an adult woman who had mild COVID-19 (a few samples of this study predate the infection). Cell type and time point are not known. The CDR3 nucleotides read TGTGCCAGCTCCCTTTACGGGACTTTTTCACAATTGACGCAGTATTTT. Its translation: CASSLYGTFSQLTQYF.